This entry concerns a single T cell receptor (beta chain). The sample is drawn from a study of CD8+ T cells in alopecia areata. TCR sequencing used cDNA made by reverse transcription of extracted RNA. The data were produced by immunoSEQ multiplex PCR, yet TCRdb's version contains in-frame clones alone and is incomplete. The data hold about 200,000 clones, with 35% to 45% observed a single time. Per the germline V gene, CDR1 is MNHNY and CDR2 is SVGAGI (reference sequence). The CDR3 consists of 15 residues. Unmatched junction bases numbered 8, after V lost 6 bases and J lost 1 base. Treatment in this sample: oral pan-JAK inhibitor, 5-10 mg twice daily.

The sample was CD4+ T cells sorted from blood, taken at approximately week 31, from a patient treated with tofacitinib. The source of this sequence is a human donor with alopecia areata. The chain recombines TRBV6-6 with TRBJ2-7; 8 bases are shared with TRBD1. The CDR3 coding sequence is TGTGCCAGCAGCCAGGCAGGGGGCCCTTCCTACGAGCAGTACTTC. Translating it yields CASSQAGGPSYEQYF.